This note documents a single T cell receptor beta chain sequence. This sample is part of a study of T cell responses to AZD1222 COVID-19 vaccine. This table comes from immunoSEQ multiplex PCR, and its TCRdb copy is limited to in-frame clones, with some not included. The table records approximately 110,000 clones, about 85% of them present only once. The CDR3 runs 16 residues. The V end was cut by 2 bases, the J end by 8 bases, with 19 bases between. Germline lookup yields CDR1 MNHEY and CDR2 SVGEGT. This sequence was found in an adult in good health. The J gene is TRBJ1-5, the V gene TRBV6-2 or TRBV6-3; D possibly corresponds to TRBD1 (6 bases). Sequenced material: peripheral blood, taken on day 0 of AZD1222 vaccination. This CDR3 reads CASSYRGQPPIKPQHF. The CDR3 coding sequence is TGTGCCAGCAGTTACCGGGGGCAGCCCCCTATCAAGCCCCAGCATTTT.